The 13 T cell receptor beta chains below all came from one sample that was sequenced in a study of T cells in Graves' hyperthyroidism and ophthalmopathy. The TCR beta CDR3 regions underwent amplification using RNA transcripts as the source. The TCR CDR3 first-round RT-PCR relied on the HTBI primer set. TCRdb analysed the multiplex PCR reads with MiXCR anew, one entry per CDR3 protein. This sample yields some 560,000 distinct CDR3 sequences, of which approximately 15% are seen a single time; 11% to 15% belongs to the top ten. The sample was blood. All receptors come from a middle-aged woman with Graves' hyperthyroidism.

The sample holds a few counts of this clonotype. The chain carries TRBV3-1 and TRBJ2-5, with D uncertain. CDR3 length: 17 amino acids. The germline V gene encodes CDR1 LGHDT and CDR2 YNNKEL (reference sequence). Trimming left V 1 base short and J 0 bases short, with 15 bases between. The CDR3 loop reads CASSQAARLLNQETQYF. The CDR3 region has the DNA TGTGCCAGCAGCCAAGCCGCAAGGCTACTAAACCAAGAGACCCAGTACTTC.

The chain uses TRBV4-1 and TRBJ1-1, with 7 nucleotides matching TRBD1. The CDR3 sequence is 12 residues long. With V trimmed by 11 bases and J by 7 bases, 10 bases remained unmatched. Germline CDR1 is MGHRA and CDR2 is YSYEKL. CDR3 amino acids: CASTSGGLEAFF. For the CDR3, the DNA is TGCGCCTCTACCTCAGGGGGACTTGAAGCTTTCTTT.

This rearrangement joins TRBV29-1 to TRBJ2-5; D not resolved. Germline loops: CDR1 SQVTM, CDR2 ANQGSEA. V was trimmed by 7 bases and J by 1 base, leaving 13 bases between them. The CDR3 runs 13 residues. The CDR3 coding sequence is TGCAGCGCCGCCCGGACGGTCCAAGAGACCCAGTACTTC. Translating gives CSAARTVQETQYF.

This clonotype came up many times. The chain has TRBV3-1 and TRBJ2-7, with D uncertain. Germline values: CDR1 LGHDT, CDR2 YNNKEL (reference sequence). The V end was cut by 4 bases, the J end by 1 base, with 11 bases between. There are 14 residues in the CDR3. The CDR3 region is CASSPPSRSYEQYF. CDR3 coding DNA: TGTGCCAGCAGCCCCCCTTCGCGGTCCTACGAGCAGTACTTC.

This clonotype occurred many times. This rearrangement joins TRBV28 to TRBJ2-5, with D perhaps matching TRBD2 (6 bases). Per germline, CDR1 MDHEN and CDR2 SYDVKM. With 3 bases removed from V and 0 bases from J, the gap between germline ends came to 11 bases. The CDR3 extends over 15 amino acids. This CDR3 reads CASSFGGANQETQYF. For the CDR3, the DNA is TGTGCCAGCAGTTTTGGCGGGGCGAACCAAGAGACCCAGTACTTC.

The chain combines TRBV15 with TRBJ2-5; 8 bases match TRBD2. After removal of 11 bases from V and 7 bases from J, the junction contained 18 bases not matched to a gene. From germline, CDR1 is LNHNV and CDR2 YYDKDF (reference sequence). The CDR3 loop spans 15 amino acids. The CDR3 coding sequence is TGTGCCGCCGCTCCTGAACTAGCGGCCCGGGGGACCCAGTACTTC. Protein: CAAAPELAARGTQYF.

This clonotype appeared a few times. V gene TRBV3-1 combines with J gene TRBJ2-1, with TRBD2 matching 7 bases. Germline V gives CDR1 LGHDT, CDR2 YNNKEL (reference sequence). This CDR3 has 16 amino acids. The trim removed 3 bases at V and 1 base at J, leaving 6 bases unmatched. CDR3 in DNA: TGTGCCAGCAGCCAGGAAAGGGGAGGGTCCTACAATGAGCAGTTCTTC. It yields the protein CASSQERGGSYNEQFF.

There are a few counts of this clonotype. The J gene is TRBJ2-5, the V gene TRBV6-9, with D hard to call. The V gene lost 2 bases and the J gene lost 5 bases, with 12 bases spanning the gap. The CDR3 length is 14 residues. CDR1 is MNHGY and CDR2 is SVAAGI in the germline V gene. This chain's CDR3 is CASSYGRKGETQYF. The CDR3 DNA follows: TGTGCCAGCAGTTATGGACGAAAAGGGGAGACCCAGTACTTC.

This clonotype has at least ten counts. The V call is TRBV20-1, the J call TRBJ2-3; 11 positions match TRBD2. The V gene's germline CDR1 is DFQATT and CDR2 SNEGSKA (reference sequence). The CDR3 is 16 residues long. Losses at the gene ends were 1 base for V and 3 bases for J; bases not matched to a gene: 6. In nucleotides, the CDR3 is TGCAGTGCTAGAGGCACGACTAGCGGGACTACAGATACGCAGTATTTT. As protein: CSARGTTSGTTDTQYF.

This clonotype occurred a few times. V usage is TRBV28 and J usage is TRBJ1-5; 10 nucleotides match TRBD1. Germline CDR1 is MDHEN and CDR2 is SYDVKM. This CDR3 region has 16 residues. J gave up 4 bases and V 6 bases, and 9 bases lay outside the gene matches. The CDR3 loop reads CASRPEGQGKNQPQHF. The DNA of the CDR3 is TGTGCCAGCAGACCCGAGGGACAGGGGAAAAATCAGCCCCAGCATTTT.

The chain joins TRBV28 to TRBJ1-4; possible D gene TRBD1, 5 bases. Trimming took 5 bases from V and 7 from J, leaving 14 bases between them. The CDR3 is 14 residues long. CDR1 and CDR2 from the germline V gene are MDHEN and SYDVKM. The CDR3 loop is CASSGGKLIEKLFF. The CDR3, as DNA: TGTGCCAGCAGTGGGGGAAAGTTAATTGAAAAACTGTTTTTT. The complete variable domain, with remaining parts taken from reference TRBV28 and TRBJ1-4, reads DVKVTQSSRYLVKRTGEKVFLECVQDMDHENMFWYRQDPGLGLRLIYFSYDVKMKEKGDIPEGYSVSREKKERFSLILESASTNQTSMYLCASSGGKLIEKLFFGSGTQLSVL.

About this clonotype: A read error may explain this, as a much larger clone is one base away. J is TRBJ1-4 and V is TRBV7-8, with 8 bases lining up with TRBD1. This CDR3 region has 17 residues. Germline V gives CDR1 SGHVS, CDR2 FQNEAQ. The CDR3 loop reads CASSLAHLDRGGEELFF. The CDR3 DNA sequence: TGTGCCAGCAGCTTAGCCCATCTAGACAGGGGTGGTGAAGAACTGTTTTTT.

V and J are TRBV29-1 and TRBJ1-1, with TRBD1 matching over 10 bases. Per the germline V gene, CDR1 is SQVTM and CDR2 is ANQGSEA. This CDR3 is 14 amino acids long. The trim removed 6 bases at V and 4 bases at J, leaving 8 bases unmatched. CDR3 residues: CSVERTGGSTEAFF. The CDR3 nucleotides read TGCAGCGTGGAAAGGACAGGGGGAAGCACTGAAGCTTTCTTT.